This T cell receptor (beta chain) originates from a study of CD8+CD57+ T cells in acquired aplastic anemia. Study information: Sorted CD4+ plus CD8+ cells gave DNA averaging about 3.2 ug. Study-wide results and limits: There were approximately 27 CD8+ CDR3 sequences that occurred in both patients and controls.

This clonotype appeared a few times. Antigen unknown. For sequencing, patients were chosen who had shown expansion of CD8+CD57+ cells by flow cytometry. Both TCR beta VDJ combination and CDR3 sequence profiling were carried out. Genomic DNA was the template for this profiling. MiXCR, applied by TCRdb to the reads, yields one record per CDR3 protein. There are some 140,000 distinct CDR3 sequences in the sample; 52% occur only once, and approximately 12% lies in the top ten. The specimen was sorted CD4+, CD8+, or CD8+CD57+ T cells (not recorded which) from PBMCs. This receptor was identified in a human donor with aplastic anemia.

As DNA, the CDR3 is TGTGCCAGCAGCTTCTCGCCGAGCACTGAAGCTTTCTTT. It is translated as CASSFSPSTEAFF. V and J are TRBV7-3 and TRBJ1-1, with D unclear. The CDR3 has 13 amino acids. The germline V and J ends were trimmed by 3 bases and 4 bases, with 9 bases remaining between them. The germline V gene encodes CDR1 SGHTA and CDR2 FQGTGA.